This T cell receptor (beta chain) was retrieved from a study of blood T cell repertoires in COVID-19. Whole-study context: Sample material is recorded as cDNA or gDNA derived from T cells, B-cell-depleted T cells, or PBMCs.

The assay was immunoSEQ multiplex PCR, and TCRdb's table has in-frame clones only and misses some. This sample has about 120,000 clones, with approximately 82% found just once. The CDR3 contains 17 residues. The germline V and J ends were trimmed by 0 bases and 0 bases, with 15 bases remaining between them. Germline V CDR1 and CDR2: SGHRS, YFSETQ. The receptor's source is a man aged 30 to 39 with acute or convalescent COVID-19. Sample: peripheral blood. The gene calls are TRBV5-1 and TRBJ1-2, with TRBD1 as a possible D gene (5 bases). The CDR3 here is CASSLGQFQRSNYGYTF. Written as DNA, the CDR3 is TGCGCCAGCAGCTTGGGACAGTTTCAACGCTCTAACTATGGCTACACCTTC.